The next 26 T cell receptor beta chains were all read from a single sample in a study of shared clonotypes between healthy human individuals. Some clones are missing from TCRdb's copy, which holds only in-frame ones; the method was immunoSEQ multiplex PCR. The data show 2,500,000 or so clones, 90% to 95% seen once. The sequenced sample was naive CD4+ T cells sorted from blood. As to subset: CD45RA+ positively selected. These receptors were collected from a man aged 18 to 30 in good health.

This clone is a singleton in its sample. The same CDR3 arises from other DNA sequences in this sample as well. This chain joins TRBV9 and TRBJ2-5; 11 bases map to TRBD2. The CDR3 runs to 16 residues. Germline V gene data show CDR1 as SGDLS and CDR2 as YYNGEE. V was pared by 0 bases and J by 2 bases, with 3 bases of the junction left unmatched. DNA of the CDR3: TGTGCCAGCAGCGTAGCAACTAGCGGGGGTCAAGAGACCCAGTACTTC. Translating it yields CASSVATSGGQETQYF.

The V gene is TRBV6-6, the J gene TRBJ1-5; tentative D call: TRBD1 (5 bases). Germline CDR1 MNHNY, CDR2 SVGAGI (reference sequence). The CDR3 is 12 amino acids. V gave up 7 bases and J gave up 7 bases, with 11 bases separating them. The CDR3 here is CASNTQGQPQHF. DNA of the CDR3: TGTGCCAGCAACACCCAGGGCCAGCCCCAGCATTTT.

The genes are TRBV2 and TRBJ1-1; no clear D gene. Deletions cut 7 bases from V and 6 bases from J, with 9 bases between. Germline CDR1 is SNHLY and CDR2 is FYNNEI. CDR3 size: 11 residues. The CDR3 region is CASKRSPEAFF. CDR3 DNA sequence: TGTGCCAGCAAGCGGAGCCCTGAAGCTTTCTTT.

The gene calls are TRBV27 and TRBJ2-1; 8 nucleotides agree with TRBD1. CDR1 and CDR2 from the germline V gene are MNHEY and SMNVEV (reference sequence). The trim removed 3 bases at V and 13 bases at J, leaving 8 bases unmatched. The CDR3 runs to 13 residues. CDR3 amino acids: CASSFGQGGRQFF. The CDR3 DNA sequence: TGTGCCAGCAGTTTCGGACAGGGTGGTCGACAGTTCTTC.

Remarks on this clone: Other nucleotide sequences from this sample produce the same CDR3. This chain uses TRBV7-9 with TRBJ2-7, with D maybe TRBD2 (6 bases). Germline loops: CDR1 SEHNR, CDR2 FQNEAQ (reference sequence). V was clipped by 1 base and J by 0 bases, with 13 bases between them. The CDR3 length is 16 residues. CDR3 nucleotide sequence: TGTGCCAGCAGCTTAGGGGGAGCGGGTATCTCCTACGAGCAGTACTTC. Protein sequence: CASSLGGAGISYEQYF.

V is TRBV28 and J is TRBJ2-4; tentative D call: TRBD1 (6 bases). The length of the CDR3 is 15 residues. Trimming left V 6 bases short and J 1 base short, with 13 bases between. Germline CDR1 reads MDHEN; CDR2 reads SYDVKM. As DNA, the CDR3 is TGTGCCAGCAGCCAAACAGGGATTGCCAAAAACATTCAGTACTTC. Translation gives CASSQTGIAKNIQYF.

CDR3 coding DNA: TGTGCCAGCGGGCCTCTAGAAATTAATGAGCAGTTCTTC. Translated, it gives CASGPLEINEQFF. The rearrangement links TRBV21-1 to TRBJ2-1. TRBV21-1 is reported as a pseudogene. The CDR3 extends over 13 amino acids.

The DNA for the CDR3 is TGTGCCAGCACCCCGCGGCGGGACAGCACCTACGAGCAGTACTTC. Residues: CASTPRRDSTYEQYF. The chain uses TRBV27 and TRBJ2-7, with D possibly matching TRBD1 (7 bases). Between the trimmed V and J ends, which lost 7 bases and 2 bases, there was a span of 18 bases. The CDR3 loop spans 15 amino acids. Germline CDR1 and CDR2: MNHEY and SMNVEV (reference sequence).

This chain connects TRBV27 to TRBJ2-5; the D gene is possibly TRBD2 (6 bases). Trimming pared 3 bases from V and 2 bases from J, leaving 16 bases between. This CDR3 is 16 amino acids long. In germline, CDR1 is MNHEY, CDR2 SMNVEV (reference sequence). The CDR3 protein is CASSFQPRTIQETQYF. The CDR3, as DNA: TGTGCCAGCAGTTTCCAACCAAGGACTATTCAAGAGACCCAGTACTTC.

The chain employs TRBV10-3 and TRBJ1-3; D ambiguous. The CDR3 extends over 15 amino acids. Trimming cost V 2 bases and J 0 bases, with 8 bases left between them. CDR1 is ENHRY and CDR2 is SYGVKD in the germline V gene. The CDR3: CAISEGFLSGNTIYF. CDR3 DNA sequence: TGTGCCATCAGTGAGGGGTTCCTCTCTGGAAACACCATATATTTT.

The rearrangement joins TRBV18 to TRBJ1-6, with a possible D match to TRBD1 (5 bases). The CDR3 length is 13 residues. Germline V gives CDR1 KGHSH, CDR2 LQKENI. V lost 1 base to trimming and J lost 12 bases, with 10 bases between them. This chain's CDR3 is CASSPLTAGPLHF. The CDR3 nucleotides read TGTGCCAGCTCACCACTGACAGCCGGACCCCTCCACTTT.

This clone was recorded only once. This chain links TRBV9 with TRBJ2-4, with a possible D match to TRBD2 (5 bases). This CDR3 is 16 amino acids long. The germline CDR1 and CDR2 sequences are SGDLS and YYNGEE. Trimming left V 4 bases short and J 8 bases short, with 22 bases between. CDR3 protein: CASSPDEGALGDIQYF. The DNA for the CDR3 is TGTGCCAGCAGCCCTGATGAGGGCGCCCTCGGGGACATTCAGTACTTC.

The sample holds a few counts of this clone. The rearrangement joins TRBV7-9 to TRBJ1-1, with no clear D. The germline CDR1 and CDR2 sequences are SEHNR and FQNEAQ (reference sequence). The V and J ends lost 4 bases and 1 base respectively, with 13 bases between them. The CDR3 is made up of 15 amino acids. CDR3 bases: TGTGCCAGCAGCTCGCAGTCGAAAGCGAACACTGAAGCTTTCTTT. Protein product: CASSSQSKANTEAFF.

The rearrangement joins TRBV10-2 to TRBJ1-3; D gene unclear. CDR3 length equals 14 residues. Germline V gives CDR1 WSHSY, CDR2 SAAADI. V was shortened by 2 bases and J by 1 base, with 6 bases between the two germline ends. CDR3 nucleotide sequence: TGCGCCAGCAGTGAGGCTGGGTCTGGAAACACCATATATTTT. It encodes CASSEAGSGNTIYF.

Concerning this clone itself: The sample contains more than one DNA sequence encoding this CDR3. The DNA of the CDR3 is TGTGCCAGCAGCCGGGGGGCAGAGACCCAGTACTTC. Protein sequence: CASSRGAETQYF. This chain connects TRBV6-5 to TRBJ2-5, with D perhaps TRBD2 (7 bases). V was shortened by 6 bases and J by 4 bases, with 9 bases between the two germline ends. Germline-derived CDR1 and CDR2 are MNHEY and SVGAGI. The CDR3 length is 12 residues.

CDR3 sequence reads: CASSKDRRGSYEQYF. In DNA form, the CDR3 reads TGTGCCAGCAGCAAGGACAGGAGAGGCTCCTACGAGCAGTACTTC. V gene TRBV7-9 combines with J gene TRBJ2-7, with TRBD1 matching 7 bases. This CDR3 contains 15 residues. Per germline, CDR1 SEHNR and CDR2 FQNEAQ (reference sequence). With 5 bases clipped from V and 0 bases from J, the junction kept 7 bases outside the gene matches. Supplemented by reference TRBV7-9 and TRBJ2-7, the full variable domain reads DTGVSQNPRHKITKRGQNVTFRCDPISEHNRLYWYRQTLGQGPEFLTYFQNEAQLEKSRLLSDRFSAERPKGSFSTLEIQRTEQGDSAMYLCASSKDRRGSYEQYFGPGTRLTVT.

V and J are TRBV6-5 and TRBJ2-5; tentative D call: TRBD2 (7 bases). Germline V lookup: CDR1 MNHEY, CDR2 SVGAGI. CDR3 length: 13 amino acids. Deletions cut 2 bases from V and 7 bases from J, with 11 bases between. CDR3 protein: CASSYRGAGTQYF. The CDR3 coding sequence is TGTGCCAGCAGTTACCGGGGGGCGGGGACCCAGTACTTC.

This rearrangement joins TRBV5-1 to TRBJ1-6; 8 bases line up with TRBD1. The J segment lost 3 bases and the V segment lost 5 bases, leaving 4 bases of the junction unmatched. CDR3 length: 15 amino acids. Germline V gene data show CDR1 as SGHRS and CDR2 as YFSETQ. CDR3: CASSFGQGYNSPLHF. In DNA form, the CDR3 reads TGCGCCAGCAGTTTCGGACAGGGCTATAATTCACCCCTCCACTTT.

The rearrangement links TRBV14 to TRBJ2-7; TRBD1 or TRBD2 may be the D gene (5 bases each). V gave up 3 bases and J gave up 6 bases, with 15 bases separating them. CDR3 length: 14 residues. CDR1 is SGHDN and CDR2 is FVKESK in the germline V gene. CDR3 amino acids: CASSHGFSGAEQYF. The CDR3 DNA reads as TGTGCCAGCAGCCACGGGTTCTCCGGGGCCGAGCAGTACTTC.

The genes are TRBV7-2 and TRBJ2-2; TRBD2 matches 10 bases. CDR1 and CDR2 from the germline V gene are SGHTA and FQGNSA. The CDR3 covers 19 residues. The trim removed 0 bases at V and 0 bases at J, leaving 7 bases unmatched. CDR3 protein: CASSLARLAGDANTGELFF. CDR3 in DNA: TGTGCCAGCAGCTTAGCTAGGCTAGCGGGGGACGCGAACACCGGGGAGCTGTTTTTT.

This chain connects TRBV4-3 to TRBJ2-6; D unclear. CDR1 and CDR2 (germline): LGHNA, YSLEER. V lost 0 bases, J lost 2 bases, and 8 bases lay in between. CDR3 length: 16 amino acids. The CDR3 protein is CASSQDHGAGANVLTF. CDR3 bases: TGCGCCAGCAGCCAAGATCATGGGGCTGGGGCCAACGTCCTGACTTTC.

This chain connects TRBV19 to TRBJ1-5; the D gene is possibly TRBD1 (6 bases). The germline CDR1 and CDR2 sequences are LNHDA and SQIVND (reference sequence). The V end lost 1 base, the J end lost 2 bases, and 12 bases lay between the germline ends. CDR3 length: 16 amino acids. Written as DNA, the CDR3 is TGTGCCAGTAGTATAGGGGGGCAGGGTGGCAATCAGCCCCAGCATTTT. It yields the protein CASSIGGQGGNQPQHF.

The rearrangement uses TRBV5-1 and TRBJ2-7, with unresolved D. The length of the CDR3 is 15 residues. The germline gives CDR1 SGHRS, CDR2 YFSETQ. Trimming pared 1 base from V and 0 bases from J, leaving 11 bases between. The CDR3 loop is CASSLNSEVSYEQYF. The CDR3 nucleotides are TGCGCCAGCAGCTTGAACAGCGAAGTCTCCTACGAGCAGTACTTC.

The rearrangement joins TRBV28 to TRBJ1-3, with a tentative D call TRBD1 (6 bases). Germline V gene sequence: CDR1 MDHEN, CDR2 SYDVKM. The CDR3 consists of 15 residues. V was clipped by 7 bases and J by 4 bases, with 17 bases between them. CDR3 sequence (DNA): TGTGCCAGCACCAAAACAGGGATCAGGGGAAACACCATATATTTT. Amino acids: CASTKTGIRGNTIYF.

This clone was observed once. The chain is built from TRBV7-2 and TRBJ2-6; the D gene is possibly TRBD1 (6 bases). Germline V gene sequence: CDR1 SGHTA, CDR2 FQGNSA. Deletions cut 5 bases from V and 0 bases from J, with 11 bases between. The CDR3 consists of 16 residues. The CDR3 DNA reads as TGTGCCAGCAGCGTCGGACAGAGCTCTGGGGCCAACGTCCTGACTTTC. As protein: CASSVGQSSGANVLTF.

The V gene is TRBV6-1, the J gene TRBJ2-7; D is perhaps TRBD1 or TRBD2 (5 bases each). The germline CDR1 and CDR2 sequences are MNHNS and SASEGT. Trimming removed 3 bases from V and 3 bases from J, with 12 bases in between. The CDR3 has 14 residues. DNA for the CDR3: TGTGCCAGCAGTGAGCAGCGGACACTCTACGAGCAGTACTTC. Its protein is CASSEQRTLYEQYF.